One and the same sample provided the 32 T cell receptor beta chains below, sequenced in a study of blood T cell repertoires in COVID-19 (dated by TCRdb to about 2020). The library came from the immunoSEQ multiplex PCR assay. Imported from immuneACCESS, the table was reduced by TCRdb to in-frame sequences with V and J called. These copies leave out some clones; in studies compared against another copy, an unresolved V gene accounts for under half, and the cause of the remainder is not known. This sample holds about 75,000 clones; around 79% were observed only once. The ten largest account for approximately 5% of the sample. Sequencing was carried out using peripheral blood. These receptor sequences come from a woman of 80 years or more with active or convalescent COVID-19.

The rearrangement uses TRBV29-1 and TRBJ2-7, with D possibly being TRBD1 (6 bases). V was trimmed by 0 bases and J by 2 bases, leaving 17 bases between them. The CDR3 totals 16 residues. Looked up from germline, CDR1 is SQVTM and CDR2 is ANQGSEA. The CDR3 sequence: CSVEDRSKTGAYEQYF. CDR3 nucleotide sequence: TGCAGCGTTGAAGACCGATCGAAGACAGGAGCCTACGAGCAGTACTTC.

This chain joins TRBV6-1 and TRBJ2-1, with 11 positions matching TRBD2. V lost 3 bases and J lost 2; bases outside the gene matches: 3. The CDR3 is 16 residues long. Germline V gene data show CDR1 as MNHNS and CDR2 as SASEGT. CDR3: CASSEILAGAYNEQFF. CDR3 DNA: TGTGCCAGCAGTGAGATACTAGCGGGAGCCTACAATGAGCAGTTCTTC.

This clone was seen a few times. This chain connects TRBV6-4 to TRBJ2-5, with no clear D. There are 12 residues in the CDR3. Germline CDR1 reads MRHNA; CDR2 reads SNTAGT. Trimming took 6 bases from V and 0 from J, leaving 5 bases between them. In DNA, the CDR3 is TGTGCCAGCAGGGGCTACCAAGAGACCCAGTACTTC. Protein sequence: CASRGYQETQYF.

The sample holds a few counts of this clone. V gene TRBV18 combines with J gene TRBJ2-3; 7 nucleotides agree with TRBD2. Looked up from germline, CDR1 is KGHSH and CDR2 is LQKENI. CDR3 length: 17 residues. J lost 4 bases, V lost 4 bases, and 14 bases had no gene match. CDR3 coding DNA: TGTGCCAGCTCACGTAGCGGGTTTGATAGCTTCCCAGATACGCAGTATTTT. Protein product: CASSRSGFDSFPDTQYF.

The V call is TRBV3-1 (or the pseudogene TRBV3-2), the J call TRBJ2-3; TRBD2 aligns across 9 bases. CDR1 is LGHDT and CDR2 is YNNKEL in the germline V gene (reference sequence). V lost 6 bases to trimming and J lost 3 bases; unmatched junction nucleotides: 10. The CDR3 is 16 amino acids. The CDR3 coding sequence is TGTGCCAGCAGACGCGGGGGGGCCTCAGGGACAGATACGCAGTATTTT. It is translated as CASRRGGASGTDTQYF.

The chain has TRBV7-2 and TRBJ2-1; TRBD2 matches 9 bases. The CDR3 length is 19 residues. Trimming took 5 bases from V and 6 from J; bases not matched to a gene: 20. CDR1 is SGHTA, CDR2 FQGNSA, per germline. The CDR3 nucleotides are TGTGCCAGCAGCCTTAGGGGGTGGACTAGCGAGAACCCTGGCAATGAGCAGTTCTTC. Translating it yields CASSLRGWTSENPGNEQFF. The variable domain in full, completed from reference TRBV7-2 and TRBJ2-1, reads GAGVSQSPSNKVTEKGKDVELRCDPISGHTALYWYRQSLGQGLEFLIYFQGNSAPDKSGLPSDRFSAERTGGSVSTLTIQRTQQEDSAVYLCASSLRGWTSENPGNEQFFGPGTRLTVL.

V is TRBV10-3 and J is TRBJ1-1, with D possibly matching TRBD1 (6 bases). The CDR3 is made up of 14 amino acids. Trimming stripped 6 bases from V and 4 bases from J, with 15 bases between. The germline V gene has CDR1 ENHRY and CDR2 SYGVKD. The CDR3, as DNA: TGTGCCATCAGGGGCACAGGGAGTAGCACTGAAGCTTTCTTT. The encoded protein is CAIRGTGSSTEAFF.

This chain joins TRBV9 and TRBJ1-1; D uncertain. The germline V gene encodes CDR1 SGDLS and CDR2 YYNGEE. This CDR3 region has 13 residues. V lost 1 base, J lost 3 bases, and 7 bases lay in between. Here the CDR3 DNA reads TGTGCCAGCAGCGTATGGCCATACACTGAAGCTTTCTTT. Its protein is CASSVWPYTEAFF.

This chain links TRBV21-1 with TRBJ1-3; TRBD1, the table's D call, was not compared with the DNA. TRBV21-1 is classified as a pseudogene. The length of the CDR3 is 15 residues. CDR3 in amino acids: CASRKDPGFRNTIYF. The CDR3 nucleotides read TGTGCCAGCAGGAAAGACCCAGGGTTTAGAAACACCATATATTTT.

The chain has TRBV5-1 and TRBJ2-5; possible D gene TRBD2, 6 bases. The V and J ends lost 4 bases and 4 bases respectively, with 23 bases between them. This CDR3 contains 17 residues. Germline V gene lookup returns CDR1 SGHRS and CDR2 YFSETQ. Here the CDR3 reads CASSSQGPGSYRETQYF. In nucleotides, the CDR3 is TGCGCCAGCAGCAGCCAAGGACCCGGGAGTTACCGAGAGACCCAGTACTTC.

This clone was detected only once. The chain is built from TRBV6-5 and TRBJ1-1, with 7 bases lining up with TRBD1. After removal of 5 bases from V and 0 bases from J, the junction contained 3 bases not matched to a gene. CDR1 MNHEY and CDR2 SVGAGI come from the germline V gene. CDR3 length: 14 amino acids. DNA for the CDR3: TGTGCCAGCAGTAAGGGGGCCTTGAACACTGAAGCTTTCTTT. This translates into CASSKGALNTEAFF.

This clone has only a few counts. The chain uses TRBV9 and TRBJ1-6, with D perhaps matching TRBD1 (5 bases). The germline V gene has CDR1 SGDLS and CDR2 YYNGEE. There are 13 residues in the CDR3. Trimming removed 4 bases from V and 8 bases from J, with 10 bases in between. In DNA, the CDR3 is TGTGCCAGCAGCCCCGGGGGTCATTCACCCCTCCACTTT. Protein sequence: CASSPGGHSPLHF.

The V and J genes are TRBV5-6 and TRBJ2-1, with TRBD1 identical over 9 bases. The trim removed 6 bases at V and 9 bases at J, leaving 10 bases unmatched. The CDR3 has 14 amino acids. The germline CDR1 and CDR2 sequences are SGHDT and YYEEEE. CDR3 amino acids: CASTSGTGFAEQFF. The CDR3 DNA reads TGTGCCAGCACCTCCGGGACAGGGTTCGCTGAGCAGTTCTTC.

The chain uses TRBV30 and TRBJ2-1, with 14 positions matching TRBD2. The CDR3 contains 15 residues. Trimming removed 1 base from V and 8 bases from J; junction bases left unmatched: 4. Germline V CDR1 and CDR2: GTSNPN, SVGIG (reference sequence). The CDR3 protein is CAWSEGTSGSDEQFF. DNA of the CDR3: TGTGCCTGGAGTGAGGGGACTAGCGGGAGCGATGAGCAGTTCTTC.

This chain connects TRBV5-1 to TRBJ2-5; the D gene is possibly TRBD2 (5 bases). This CDR3 has 14 residues. Germline CDR1 SGHRS, CDR2 YFSETQ. The ends were cut back, 0 bases at V and 2 bases at J, with 8 bases in the middle. CDR3 in DNA: TGCGCCAGCAGCTTGGCGGCGGGTCAAGAGACCCAGTACTTC. This codes for CASSLAAGQETQYF.

The V gene is TRBV28, the J gene TRBJ1-4, with D perhaps TRBD1 (6 bases). The CDR3 is made up of 17 amino acids. CDR1 and CDR2 from the germline V gene are MDHEN and SYDVKM. Trimming stripped 5 bases from V and 8 bases from J, with 24 bases between. CDR3 nucleotide sequence: TGTGCCAGCAGTCGAGACGTCAGGGGTTGGTTATACGAAAAACTGTTTTTT. This codes for CASSRDVRGWLYEKLFF.

This clone was picked up a small number of times. The J gene is TRBJ1-6, the V gene TRBV7-9; 10 bases are a match to TRBD1. The ends lost 1 base at V and 4 bases at J; junction bases unmatched: 7. This CDR3 comprises 18 residues. CDR1 is SEHNR, CDR2 FQNEAQ, per germline (reference sequence). CDR3 protein: CASSLGSGTGEYNSPLHF. The CDR3 DNA reads TGTGCCAGCAGCTTAGGAAGTGGGACAGGGGAATATAATTCACCCCTCCACTTT. The full variable domain, with the rest looked up from reference TRBV7-9 and TRBJ1-6, is DTGVSQNPRHKITKRGQNVTFRCDPISEHNRLYWYRQTLGQGPEFLTYFQNEAQLEKSRLLSDRFSAERPKGSFSTLEIQRTEQGDSAMYLCASSLGSGTGEYNSPLHFGNGTRLTVT.

The genes are TRBV6-2 or TRBV6-3 and TRBJ2-1, with D uncertain. The CDR3 extends over 12 amino acids. Germline V gene sequence: CDR1 MNHEY, CDR2 SVGEGT. Trimming cost V 1 base and J 9 bases, with 7 bases left between them. The CDR3 nucleotides are TGTGCCAGCAGTTACTTCGGTGGTGAGCAGTTCTTC. Protein: CASSYFGGEQFF.

The rearrangement uses TRBV18 and TRBJ2-7; unclear D gene. V lost 0 bases and J lost 3, with 6 bases in between. The CDR3 extends over 13 amino acids. CDR1 is KGHSH, CDR2 LQKENI, per germline. DNA of the CDR3: TGTGCCAGCTCACCACCGCCCAGCTACGAGCAGTACTTC. Amino acids: CASSPPPSYEQYF.

The chain joins TRBV5-5 to TRBJ2-7; D might be TRBD2 (5 bases). Germline V gives CDR1 SGHKS, CDR2 YYEKEE (reference sequence). Deletions cut 4 bases from V and 3 bases from J, with 17 bases between. The CDR3 sequence is 15 residues long. The CDR3 loop reads CASSLTARAIYEQYF. In DNA, the CDR3 is TGTGCCAGCAGCCTCACCGCGAGGGCCATCTACGAGCAGTACTTC.

This chain joins TRBV27 and TRBJ2-7, with 11 bases fitting TRBD2. V shed 5 bases, J shed 4 bases, and the junction held 7 bases outside the gene matches. Germline V gives CDR1 MNHEY, CDR2 SMNVEV (reference sequence). The CDR3 runs to 15 residues. The CDR3 DNA follows: TGTGCCAGCAGTCACCCGGGACTAGCGGAATACGAGCAGTACTTC. Its protein product is CASSHPGLAEYEQYF.

This chain uses TRBV2 with TRBJ1-2, with TRBD1 matching 8 bases. The J segment lost 4 bases and the V segment lost 6 bases, leaving 7 bases of the junction unmatched. CDR3 size: 14 residues. Looked up from germline, CDR1 is SNHLY and CDR2 is FYNNEI. The CDR3: CASRPTGVSYGYTF. The CDR3 DNA reads as TGTGCCAGCAGGCCGACAGGGGTAAGCTATGGCTACACCTTC.

The rearrangement uses TRBV5-5 and TRBJ2-3; a weak D match, TRBD2 (6 bases). Germline V gives CDR1 SGHKS, CDR2 YYEKEE (reference sequence). This CDR3 has 12 residues. Trimming removed 5 bases at V and 5 bases at J, with 9 bases between. CDR3 DNA: TGTGCCAGCAGTTTCGGGGGAGATACGCAGTATTTT. Amino acids: CASSFGGDTQYF.

The CDR3 DNA follows: TGTGCCAGCAGCTTACTCCCCTCCTACGAGCAGTACTTC. Its translation: CASSLLPSYEQYF. The chain recombines TRBV7-2 with TRBJ2-7; D remains unclear. Trimming removed 2 bases from V and 0 bases from J, with 5 bases in between. Germline V CDR1 and CDR2: SGHTA, FQGNSA. The CDR3 spans 13 residues.

This chain connects TRBV20-1 to TRBJ1-4; the D is unclear. V shed 3 bases and J shed 8 bases, with 13 bases lying between them. CDR1 is DFQATT, CDR2 SNEGSKA, per germline (reference sequence). The CDR3 sequence is 13 residues long. The CDR3 DNA reads as TGCAGTGCTAGTTTGGGGAGTGACGAAAAACTGTTTTTT. It is translated as CSASLGSDEKLFF.

This sequence joins TRBV7-2 and TRBJ2-7; TRBD1 agrees at 9 bases. Germline CDR1 reads SGHTA; CDR2 reads FQGNSA. The CDR3 loop spans 14 amino acids. V was clipped by 5 bases and J by 2 bases; unmatched bases: 4. This CDR3 is CASSRDRVAYEQYF. In DNA form, the CDR3 reads TGTGCCAGCAGCAGGGACAGGGTGGCCTACGAGCAGTACTTC.

The CDR3 bases are TGTGCCAGCAGCGTTCAGGGTGGGTCCTACGAGCAGTACTTC. This encodes CASSVQGGSYEQYF. The rearrangement uses TRBV9 and TRBJ2-7, with D perhaps matching TRBD1 (5 bases). The length of the CDR3 is 14 residues. Trimming shortened V by 2 bases and J by 1 base, and 10 bases separated the two germline ends. Germline V gene data show CDR1 as SGDLS and CDR2 as YYNGEE.

V usage is TRBV5-6 and J usage is TRBJ2-1; possible D gene TRBD1, 6 bases. The V end was cut by 3 bases, the J end by 13 bases, with 11 bases between. The CDR3 is 11 residues long. Germline V gene lookup returns CDR1 SGHDT and CDR2 YYEEEE. The CDR3 DNA is TGTGCCAGCAGCTGGACAGAGCGCCAGTTCTTC. Amino acid sequence: CASSWTERQFF. The full variable domain, completed using reference TRBV5-6 and TRBJ2-1, is DAGVTQSPTHLIKTRGQQVTLRCSPKSGHDTVSWYQQALGQGPQFIFQYYEEEERQRGNFPDRFSGHQFPNYSSELNVNALLLGDSALYLCASSWTERQFFGPGTRLTVL.

The V and J genes are TRBV4-3 and TRBJ2-7; the D gene is possibly TRBD1 (6 bases). V was cut by 6 bases and J by 5 bases, with 23 bases left in between. In germline, CDR1 is LGHNA, CDR2 YSLEER. This CDR3 has 16 amino acids. The CDR3 sequence is CASSKQRWGRSDEQYF. In DNA, the CDR3 is TGCGCCAGCAGTAAACAACGTTGGGGGCGGTCGGACGAGCAGTACTTC.

The table lists this clone with a few counts. This sequence joins TRBV7-8 and TRBJ1-5; possibly TRBD1 for D (5 bases). Trimming took 3 bases from V and 6 from J, leaving 12 bases between them. The CDR3 has 14 residues. Germline CDR1 reads SGHVS; CDR2 reads FQNEAQ. The CDR3 sequence is CASSFGRVSQPQHF. The CDR3 DNA is TGTGCCAGCAGCTTTGGCAGGGTGAGTCAGCCCCAGCATTTT. Drawing the rest from reference TRBV7-8 and TRBJ1-5, the complete variable domain is GAGVSQSPRYKVAKRGQDVALRCDPISGHVSLFWYQQALGQGPEFLTYFQNEAQLDKSGLPSDRFFAERPEGSVSTLKIQRTQQEDSAVYLCASSFGRVSQPQHFGDGTRLSIL.

This rearrangement joins TRBV6-5 to TRBJ2-3, with TRBD1 matching 7 bases. This CDR3 has 15 residues. J gave up 0 bases and V 6 bases, and 6 bases lay outside the gene matches. Germline V gene data show CDR1 as MNHEY and CDR2 as SVGAGI. For the CDR3, the DNA is TGTGCCAGCAGGTTCGACAGGGCTAGCACAGATACGCAGTATTTT. Its translation: CASRFDRASTDTQYF.

The genes are TRBV12-3 or TRBV12-4 and TRBJ2-7; D unclear. The V and J ends lost 8 bases and 0 bases respectively, with 5 bases between them. This CDR3 is built from 11 residues. CDR3 amino acids: CASGRSYEQYF. The CDR3, as DNA: TGTGCCAGCGGCCGCTCCTACGAGCAGTACTTC.